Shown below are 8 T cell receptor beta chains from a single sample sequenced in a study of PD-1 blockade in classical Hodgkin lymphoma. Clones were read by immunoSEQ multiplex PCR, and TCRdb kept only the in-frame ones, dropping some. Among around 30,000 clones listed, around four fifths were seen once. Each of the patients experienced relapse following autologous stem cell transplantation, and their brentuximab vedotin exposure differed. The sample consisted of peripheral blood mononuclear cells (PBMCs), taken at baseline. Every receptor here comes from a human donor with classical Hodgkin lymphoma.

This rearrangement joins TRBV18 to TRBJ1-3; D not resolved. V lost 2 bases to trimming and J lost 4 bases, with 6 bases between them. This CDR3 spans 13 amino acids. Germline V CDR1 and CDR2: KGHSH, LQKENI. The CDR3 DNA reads TGTGCCAGCTCACCATCATGGGGAAACACCATATATTTT. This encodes CASSPSWGNTIYF.

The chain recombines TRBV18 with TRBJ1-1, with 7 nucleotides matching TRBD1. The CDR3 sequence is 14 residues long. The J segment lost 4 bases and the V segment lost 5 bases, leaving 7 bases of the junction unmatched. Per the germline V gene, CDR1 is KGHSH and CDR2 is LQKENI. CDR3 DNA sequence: TGTGCCAGCTCAGGGGACAGCCAGGGCACTGAAGCTTTCTTT. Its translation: CASSGDSQGTEAFF.

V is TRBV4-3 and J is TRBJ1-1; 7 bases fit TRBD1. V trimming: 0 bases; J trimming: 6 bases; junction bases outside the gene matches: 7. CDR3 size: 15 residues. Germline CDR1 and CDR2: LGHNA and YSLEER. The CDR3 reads CASSQDSRGVAEAFF. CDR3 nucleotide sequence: TGCGCCAGCAGCCAAGATAGCAGGGGGGTCGCTGAAGCTTTCTTT.

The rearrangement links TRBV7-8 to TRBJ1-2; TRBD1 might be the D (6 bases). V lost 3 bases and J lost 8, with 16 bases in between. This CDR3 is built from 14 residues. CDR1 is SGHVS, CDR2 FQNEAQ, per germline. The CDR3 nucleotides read TGTGCCAGCAGCTTGGAACAGGGTGCGAGCGGCTACACCTTC. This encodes CASSLEQGASGYTF. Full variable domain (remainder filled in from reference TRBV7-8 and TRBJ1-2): GAGVSQSPRYKVAKRGQDVALRCDPISGHVSLFWYQQALGQGPEFLTYFQNEAQLDKSGLPSDRFFAERPEGSVSTLKIQRTQQEDSAVYLCASSLEQGASGYTFGSGTRLTVV.

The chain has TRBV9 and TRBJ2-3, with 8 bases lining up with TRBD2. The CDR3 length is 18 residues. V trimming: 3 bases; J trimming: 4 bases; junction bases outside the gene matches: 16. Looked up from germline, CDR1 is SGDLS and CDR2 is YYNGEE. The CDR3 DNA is TGTGCCAGCAGCGAGCTCCCTACGGGGGGGCGGATGGCAGATACGCAGTATTTT. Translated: CASSELPTGGRMADTQYF.

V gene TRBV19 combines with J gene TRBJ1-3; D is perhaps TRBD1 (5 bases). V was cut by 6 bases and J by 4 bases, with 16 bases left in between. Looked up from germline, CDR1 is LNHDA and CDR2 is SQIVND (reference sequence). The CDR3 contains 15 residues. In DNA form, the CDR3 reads TGTGCCAGTAGCGGGACGGACGCTCTCGGAAACACCATATATTTT. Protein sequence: CASSGTDALGNTIYF.

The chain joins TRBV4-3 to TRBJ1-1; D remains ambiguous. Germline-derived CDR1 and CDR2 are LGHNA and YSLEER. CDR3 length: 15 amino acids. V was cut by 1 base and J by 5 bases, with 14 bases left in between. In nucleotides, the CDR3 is TGCGCCAGCAGCCAAGTGGTCAGGCCCTGGACTGAAGCTTTCTTT. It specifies CASSQVVRPWTEAFF.

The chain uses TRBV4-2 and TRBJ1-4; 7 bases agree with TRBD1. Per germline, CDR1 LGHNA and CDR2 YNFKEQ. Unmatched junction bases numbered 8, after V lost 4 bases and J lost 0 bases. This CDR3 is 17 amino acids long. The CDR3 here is CASSRNRDRATNEKLFF. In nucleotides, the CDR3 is TGTGCCAGCAGCCGAAACCGGGACAGAGCAACTAATGAAAAACTGTTTTTT.